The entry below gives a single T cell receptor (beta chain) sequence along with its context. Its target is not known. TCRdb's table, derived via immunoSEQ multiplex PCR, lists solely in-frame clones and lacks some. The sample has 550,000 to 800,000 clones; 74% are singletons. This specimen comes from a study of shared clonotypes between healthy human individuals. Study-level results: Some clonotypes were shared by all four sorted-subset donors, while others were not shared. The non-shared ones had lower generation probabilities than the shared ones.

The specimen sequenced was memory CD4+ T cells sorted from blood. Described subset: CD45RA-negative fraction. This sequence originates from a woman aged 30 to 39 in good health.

The CDR3 loop is CASSYGADQETQYF. CDR3 DNA sequence: TGTGCCAGCAGTTACGGGGCAGACCAAGAGACCCAGTACTTC. The chain is built from TRBV6-6 and TRBJ2-5; possible D gene TRBD1, 5 bases. The length of the CDR3 is 14 residues. Trimming stripped 2 bases from V and 0 bases from J, with 7 bases between. Germline assignment: CDR1 MNHNY and CDR2 SVGAGI (reference sequence).